Sequencing of this T cell receptor (beta chain) was carried out in a study of beta chain features in type 1 diabetes. With regard to this clone: Its antigen is currently unknown.

V lost 4 bases and J 4 bases, leaving 13 bases between the germline ends. The CDR3 runs 15 residues. Germline loops: CDR1 SGHTA, CDR2 FQGNSA. Of the isolated RNA, all was reverse transcribed, and so the sequenced material was expressed TCRB transcripts. TCRdb's copy holds only in-frame clones and misses some; the assay was immunoSEQ multiplex PCR. This table holds 250,000 or so clones, roughly 22% found once. Points from the study as a whole: Shorter TCRB CDR3s, moderately but significantly so, marked every one of the four CD4+ subsets in Type 1 diabetes patients.

The chain carries TRBV7-2 and TRBJ1-4; D is ambiguous. The sequence was collected from a woman in her forties with type 1 diabetes. Sequenced material: naive CD4+ T cells from blood. CDR3 sequence: CASSSRPGYNEKLFF. CDR3 in DNA: TGTGCCAGCAGCTCGAGACCGGGATATAATGAAAAACTGTTTTTT.